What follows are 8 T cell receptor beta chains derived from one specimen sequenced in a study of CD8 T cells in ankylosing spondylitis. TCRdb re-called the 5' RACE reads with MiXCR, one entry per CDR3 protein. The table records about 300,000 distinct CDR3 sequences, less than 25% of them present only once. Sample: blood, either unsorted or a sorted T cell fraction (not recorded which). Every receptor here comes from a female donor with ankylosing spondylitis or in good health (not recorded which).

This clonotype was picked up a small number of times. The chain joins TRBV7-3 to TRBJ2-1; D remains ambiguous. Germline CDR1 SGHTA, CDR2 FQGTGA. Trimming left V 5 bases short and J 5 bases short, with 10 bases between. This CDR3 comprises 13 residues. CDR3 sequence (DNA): TGTGCCAGCAGCCCCTTGGGTAACAATGAGCAGTTCTTC. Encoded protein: CASSPLGNNEQFF.

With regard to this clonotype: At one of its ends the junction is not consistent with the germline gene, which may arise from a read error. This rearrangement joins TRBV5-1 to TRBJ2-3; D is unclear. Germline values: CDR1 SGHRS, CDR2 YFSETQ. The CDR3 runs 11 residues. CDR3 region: CDSSLGDTQYF. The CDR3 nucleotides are TGCGACAGCAGCTTGGGAGATACGCAGTATTTT.

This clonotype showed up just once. In DNA form, the CDR3 reads TGTGCCAGCAGCCAAGATTGGAGGGAGGGCAATGAGCAGTTCTTC. This encodes CASSQDWREGNEQFF. The rearrangement joins TRBV3-1 to TRBJ2-1, with 7 bases that match TRBD2. Germline V lookup: CDR1 LGHDT, CDR2 YNNKEL (reference sequence). The CDR3 loop spans 15 amino acids. The ends lost 0 bases at V and 6 bases at J; junction bases unmatched: 5.

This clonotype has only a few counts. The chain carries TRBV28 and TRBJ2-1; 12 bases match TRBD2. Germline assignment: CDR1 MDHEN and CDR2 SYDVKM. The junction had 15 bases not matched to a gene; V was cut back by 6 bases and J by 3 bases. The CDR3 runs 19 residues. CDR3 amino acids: CASSSPGLAGFHSYNEQFF. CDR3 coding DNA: TGTGCCAGCAGCTCACCGGGACTAGCGGGTTTCCATAGCTACAATGAGCAGTTCTTC.

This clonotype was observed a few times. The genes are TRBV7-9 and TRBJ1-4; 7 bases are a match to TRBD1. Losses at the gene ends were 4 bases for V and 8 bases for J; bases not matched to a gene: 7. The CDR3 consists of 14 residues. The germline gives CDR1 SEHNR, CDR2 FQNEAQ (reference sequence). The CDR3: CASSSGVQGEKLFF. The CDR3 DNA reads TGTGCCAGCAGCTCCGGGGTACAGGGGGAAAAACTGTTTTTT.

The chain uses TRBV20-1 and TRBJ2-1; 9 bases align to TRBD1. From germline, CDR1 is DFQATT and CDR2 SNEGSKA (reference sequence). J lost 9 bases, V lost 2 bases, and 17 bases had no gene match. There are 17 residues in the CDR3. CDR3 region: CSARHGGGSGTGIEQFF. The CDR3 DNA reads TGCAGTGCTAGACATGGGGGCGGAAGCGGGACAGGGATTGAGCAGTTCTTC.

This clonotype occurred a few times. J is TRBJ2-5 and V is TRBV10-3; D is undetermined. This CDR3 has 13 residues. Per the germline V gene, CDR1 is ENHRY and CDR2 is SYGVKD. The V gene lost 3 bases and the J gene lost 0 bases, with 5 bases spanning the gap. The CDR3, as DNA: TGTGCCATCAGTGAAGGAAACCAAGAGACCCAGTACTTC. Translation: CAISEGNQETQYF.

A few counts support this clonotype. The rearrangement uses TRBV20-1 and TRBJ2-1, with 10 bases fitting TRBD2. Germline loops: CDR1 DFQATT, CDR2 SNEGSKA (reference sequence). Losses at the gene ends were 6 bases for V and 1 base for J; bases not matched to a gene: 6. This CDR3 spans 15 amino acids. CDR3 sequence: CSAWTSGFSYNEQFF. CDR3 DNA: TGCAGTGCCTGGACTAGCGGTTTTTCCTACAATGAGCAGTTCTTC.